The subject of this entry is one TCR beta chain. This entry comes from a study of blood T cell repertoires in COVID-19. The V end was cut by 4 bases, the J end by 1 base, with 11 bases between. The CDR3 loop spans 14 amino acids. Germline V gene lookup returns CDR1 SGHVS and CDR2 FNYEAQ. TCRdb's table, derived via immunoSEQ multiplex PCR, lists solely in-frame clones and lacks some. The sample contains fewer than 80,000 clones, 70% to 90% of which appear only once. The sample consisted of peripheral blood. The TCR was taken from a human donor in a cohort sampled during active COVID-19. The chain joins TRBV7-6 to TRBJ2-7; D is perhaps TRBD1 (5 bases). CDR3 in DNA: TGTGCCAGCAGCTCCGACAGCCAGTCCTACGAGCAGTACTTC. It specifies CASSSDSQSYEQYF.